The sample holds many counts of the clone carrying this TCR beta chain. Arm-PCR of CDR3 regions and iRepertoire HTBI primers were the basis on which TCR beta libraries were built. TCRdb fed the multiplex PCR reads into MiXCR, producing one record per CDR3 protein. The profile covers under 500,000 distinct CDR3 sequences, with around 21% appearing a single time and less than 25% taken by the ten largest. The sample belongs to a study of regulatory T cells in long-lasting Graves disease. Indicated time point: persistent/refractory GD, antithyroid drugs over 5 years with positive TRAb. PBMC RNA was the source of the TCR library. Germline values: CDR1 MNHEY, CDR2 SMNVEV (reference sequence). The CDR3 has 14 residues. V shed 6 bases and J shed 2 bases, with 14 bases lying between them.

Sequencing used peripheral blood mononuclear cells (PBMCs), obtained when the disease was refractory, from a patient treated with antithyroid drugs. This sequence was found in a female donor with Graves disease. The chain couples TRBV27 to TRBJ2-7, with D perhaps given as TRBD1 or TRBD2 (5 bases each). CDR3 nucleotide sequence: TGTGCCAGCAGACCTGGGACGGCTCCCTACGAGCAGTACTTC. This sequence encodes CASRPGTAPYEQYF.